This is a list of T cell receptor beta chains from one sample in a study of T cells after yellow fever vaccination. TCRdb reanalysed the 5' RACE reads using MiXCR and keeps one entry per CDR3 protein. Of about 50,000 distinct CDR3 sequences detected, roughly 7.5% appear once; the ten largest clones hold 28%. The sample consisted of CD8+ T cells sorted from PBMCs, taken less than 16 days after the first yellow fever vaccination. The receptors originated from a man in his late teens or twenties who received the YFV17D yellow fever vaccine. Each CDR3 is given with its conserved first and last residue. D genes are given only for firm matches. The size field is filled for only some rows; it gives once, few, many or a size class.

CDR3,DNA,V,J,D,size
CSVEDRSGGSGGYTF,TGCAGCGTTGAAGATCGGTCAGGGGGCTCTGGTGGCTACACCTTC,TRBV29-1,TRBJ1-2,TRBD1,.
CASSLGQLQETQYF,TGTGCCAGCAGCTTAGGACAGCTACAAGAGACCCAGTACTTC,TRBV7-9,TRBJ2-5,.,many
CATSREMVSNSGNTIYF,TGTGCCACCAGCAGAGAAATGGTATCTAACTCTGGAAACACCATATATTTT,TRBV15,TRBJ1-3,.,few
CASSLYVQGGNTIYF,TGTGCCAGCAGCTTATATGTACAGGGCGGAAACACCATATATTTT,TRBV7-2,TRBJ1-3,.,many
CSARRLTTNEQFF,TGCAGTGCTAGGAGGCTGACGACGAATGAGCAGTTCTTC,TRBV20-1,TRBJ2-1,.,many
CASSHRRVTGELFF,TGTGCCAGCAGCCATAGACGGGTCACCGGGGAGCTGTTTTTT,TRBV7-8,TRBJ2-2,.,.
CASSQVWGSPPYEQYF,TGCGCCAGCAGCCAAGTGTGGGGGAGCCCACCATACGAGCAGTACTTC,TRBV4-3,TRBJ2-7,.,many
CARSSDPEKEKLFF,TGTGCCAGAAGTTCGGACCCTGAGAAGGAAAAACTGTTTTTT,TRBV12-3/TRBV12-4,TRBJ1-4,.,once
CASRVGGAGEQYF,TGTGCCAGCAGGGTGGGGGGCGCCGGGGAGCAGTACTTC,TRBV6-6,TRBJ2-7,.,.
CASSFTSGGEQYF,TGTGCCAGCAGTTTTACGTCCGGGGGCGAGCAGTACTTC,TRBV12-3/TRBV12-4,TRBJ2-7,.,many
CASSMGGQVPYEQYF,TGTGCCAGCAGCATGGGGGGACAGGTGCCCTACGAGCAGTACTTC,TRBV9,TRBJ2-7,TRBD1,many
CASSQDWLARDTQYF,TGTGCCAGCAGCCAAGATTGGCTAGCGAGAGATACGCAGTATTTT,TRBV4-2,TRBJ2-3,.,few
CASSGGTSGGRGEQFF,TGTGCCAGCAGTGGCGGGACTAGCGGGGGGCGGGGTGAGCAGTTCTTC,TRBV6-5,TRBJ2-1,TRBD2,few
CASSLEGTGIEKLFF,TGTGCCAGCAGCTTAGAGGGGACAGGGATTGAAAAACTGTTTTTT,TRBV7-6,TRBJ1-4,TRBD1,.
CASRLPQAGGPVEETQYF,TGTGCAAGTCGCTTACCCCAGGCGGGGGGCCCGGTTGAAGAGACCCAGTACTTC,TRBV12-2,TRBJ2-5,.,few
CASSFNGGATETQYF,TGTGCCAGCAGTTTCAACGGTGGGGCGACAGAGACCCAGTACTTC,TRBV12-3/TRBV12-4,TRBJ2-5,.,.
CASSQGGSYNEQFF,TGTGCCAGCAGCCAGGGCGGCTCCTACAATGAGCAGTTCTTC,TRBV7-3,TRBJ2-1,.,many
CASSLGTVNGEQFF,TGTGCCAGTAGTCTCGGGACGGTTAATGGTGAGCAGTTCTTC,TRBV19,TRBJ2-1,.,.
CAMTSRAGANVLTF,TGTGCCATGACGTCCAGGGCTGGGGCCAACGTCCTGACTTTC,TRBV10-3,TRBJ2-6,.,many
CASSPSGGTEAFF,TGTGCCAGTTCCCCCTCGGGAGGGACTGAAGCTTTCTTT,TRBV6-2/TRBV6-3,TRBJ1-1,.,many
CSASGTGASSYNSPLHF,TGCAGTGCTAGTGGAACGGGGGCGAGCTCCTATAATTCACCCCTCCACTTT,TRBV20-1,TRBJ1-6,.,many
CSAESGGDANTGELFF,TGCAGTGCTGAGTCGGGAGGGGACGCGAACACCGGGGAGCTGTTTTTT,TRBV20-1,TRBJ2-2,TRBD2,.
CASSFPGTPSNQPQHF,TGTGCCAGCAGTTTTCCCGGGACACCTAGCAATCAGCCCCAGCATTTT,TRBV12-3/TRBV12-4,TRBJ1-5,.,many
CASSQESTNYNEQFF,TGTGCCAGCAGCCAAGAGAGCACCAACTACAATGAGCAGTTCTTC,TRBV4-2,TRBJ2-1,.,many
CASSLSVSGANVLTF,TGTGCCAGCAGCCTAAGCGTCTCTGGGGCCAACGTCCTGACTTTC,TRBV7-6,TRBJ2-6,.,many
CASSAPRDYGYTF,TGTGCCAGCAGCGCGCCGAGAGACTATGGCTACACCTTC,TRBV7-9,TRBJ1-2,.,many
CASSQDWEVSYNEQFF,TGCGCCAGCAGCCAAGATTGGGAAGTATCCTACAATGAGCAGTTCTTC,TRBV4-3,TRBJ2-1,.,many
CATSVADGQGAESDTQYF,TGTGCCACCAGTGTCGCAGACGGACAGGGGGCTGAGTCAGATACGCAGTATTTT,TRBV24-1,TRBJ2-3,TRBD1,many
CASSESGGRPEGYTF,TGTGCCAGCAGTGAATCAGGGGGCCGACCTGAGGGCTACACCTTC,TRBV12-3/TRBV12-4,TRBJ1-2,TRBD1,many
CASSLTGGIYQPQHF,TGTGCCAGCAGTTTAACAGGGGGCATTTATCAGCCCCAGCATTTT,TRBV28,TRBJ1-5,TRBD1,many
CASRTLRLADNEHFF,TGTGCCAGCAGGACCCTTAGACTAGCGGATAATGAGCACTTCTTC,TRBV6-1,TRBJ2-1,TRBD2,.
CASSLWQGGNTEAFF,TGTGCCAGCAGTTTATGGCAGGGGGGGAACACTGAAGCTTTCTTT,TRBV12-3/TRBV12-4,TRBJ1-1,TRBD1,many
CASSQTGSSYEQYF,TGCGCCAGCAGCCAGACAGGGTCGTCCTACGAGCAGTACTTC,TRBV4-1,TRBJ2-7,TRBD1,many
CSVEDAGDRMQDTQYF,TGCAGCGTTGAAGATGCGGGCGACCGAATGCAAGATACGCAGTATTTT,TRBV29-1,TRBJ2-3,.,.
CASRGGGQGIQNYGYTF,TGCGCCAGCCGGGGAGGGGGACAGGGGATACAGAACTATGGCTACACCTTC,TRBV4-1,TRBJ1-2,TRBD1,medium-sized
CASSVEEAGGYTF,TGTGCCAGCAGCGTAGAAGAAGCGGGCGGCTACACCTTC,TRBV9,TRBJ1-2,.,many
CASSSGQYTGELFF,TGTGCCAGCAGCTCGGGACAGTACACCGGGGAGCTGTTTTTT,TRBV7-9,TRBJ2-2,TRBD1,many
CASSDRDRGNEKLFF,TGTGCCAGCAGCGATCGGGACAGGGGTAATGAAAAACTGTTTTTT,TRBV7-9,TRBJ1-4,TRBD1,many
CASSQDIRGGQTDTQYF,TGTGCCAGCAGCCAAGATATTCGCGGGGGCCAAACAGATACGCAGTATTTT,TRBV3-1,TRBJ2-3,.,.
CASRPDRVDSPLHF,TGTGCCAGCAGGCCTGACAGGGTTGATTCACCCCTCCACTTT,TRBV6-5,TRBJ1-6,TRBD1,many
CASSYTGELFF,TGTGCCAGCAGTTATACCGGGGAGCTGTTTTTT,TRBV9,TRBJ2-2,.,many
CASSLVGTGELFF,TGTGCCAGCAGCTTAGTGGGGACCGGGGAGCTGTTTTTT,TRBV5-1,TRBJ2-2,.,many
CASSLGQLAYEQYF,TGTGCCAGCAGCTTAGGGCAACTTGCCTACGAGCAGTACTTC,TRBV7-9,TRBJ2-7,.,many
CSARGGLLTSYGYTF,TGCAGTGCTAGGGGGGGACTCCTGACCTCCTATGGCTACACCTTC,TRBV20-1,TRBJ1-2,.,many
CASSQVESARGNIQYF,TGCGCCAGCAGCCAAGTGGAAAGTGCGCGAGGAAACATTCAGTACTTC,TRBV4-1,TRBJ2-4,.,many
CASSDGSTVEQYF,TGTGCCAGCAGTGATGGTAGTACGGTCGAGCAGTACTTC,TRBV25-1,TRBJ2-7,.,many
CASSQTGGPIPDTQYF,TGTGCCAGCAGCCAAACGGGGGGGCCAATTCCAGATACGCAGTATTTT,TRBV3-1,TRBJ2-3,TRBD2,.
CASSLVAGTPWNIQYF,TGTGCCAGCAGCTTAGTAGCGGGTACACCTTGGAACATTCAGTACTTC,TRBV7-2,TRBJ2-4,TRBD2,many
CASSLTSADTQYF,TGTGCCAGCAGTCTCACTAGCGCAGATACGCAGTATTTT,TRBV27,TRBJ2-3,TRBD2,many
CASSHQDSPYYGYTF,TGCGCCAGCAGCCACCAGGACAGCCCCTACTATGGCTACACCTTC,TRBV4-1,TRBJ1-2,.,many
CASSSLAGGNTGELFF,TGTGCCAGCAGCTCCCTAGCGGGGGGGAACACCGGGGAGCTGTTTTTT,TRBV7-9,TRBJ2-2,TRBD2,once
CASSQEGGINYGYTF,TGCGCCAGCAGCCAAGAAGGGGGGATTAACTATGGCTACACCTTC,TRBV4-1,TRBJ1-2,.,few
CASSQQKGAGYEQYF,TGCGCCAGCAGCCAACAGAAGGGGGCAGGATACGAGCAGTACTTC,TRBV4-1,TRBJ2-7,TRBD1,many